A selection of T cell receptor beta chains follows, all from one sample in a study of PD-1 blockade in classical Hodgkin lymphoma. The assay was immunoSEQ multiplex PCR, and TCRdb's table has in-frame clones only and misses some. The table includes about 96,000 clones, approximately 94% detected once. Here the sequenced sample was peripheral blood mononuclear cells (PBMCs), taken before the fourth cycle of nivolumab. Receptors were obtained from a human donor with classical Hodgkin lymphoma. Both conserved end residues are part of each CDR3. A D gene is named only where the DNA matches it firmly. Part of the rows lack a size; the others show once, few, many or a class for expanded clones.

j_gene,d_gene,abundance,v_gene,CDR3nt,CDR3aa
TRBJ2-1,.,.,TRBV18,TGTGCCAGCTCACCACGCGACGCGAGCTCCTACAATGAGCAGTTCTTC,CASSPRDASSYNEQFF
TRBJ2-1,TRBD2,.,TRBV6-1,TGTGCCAGCAGTGACGGACCCGGGAGGCATTACAATGAGCAGTTCTTC,CASSDGPGRHYNEQFF
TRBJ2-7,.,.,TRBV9,TGTGCCAGCAGCCATGGGGGCTACGAGCAGTACTTC,CASSHGGYEQYF
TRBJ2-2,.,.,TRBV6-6,TGTGCCAGCAGTCGGCAGGGTCCCGGGGAGCTGTTTTTT,CASSRQGPGELFF
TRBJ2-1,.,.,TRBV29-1,TGCAGCGTTGAAGAACCGGCGAGAGGGAGCTATGAGCAGTTCTTC,CSVEEPARGSYEQFF
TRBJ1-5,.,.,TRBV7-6,TGTGCCAGCAGCTTAGGATCGGGTCAGCCCCAGCATTTT,CASSLGSGQPQHF
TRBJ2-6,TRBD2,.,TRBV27,TGTGCCAGCAAACTAGCGGGAGGGATCTCTGGGGCCAACGTCCTGACTTTC,CASKLAGGISGANVLTF
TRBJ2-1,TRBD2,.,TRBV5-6,TGTGCCAGCAGTTCAGAGACTAGCAGACGGAATGTAATAGGGTTCTTC,CASSSETSRRNVIGFF
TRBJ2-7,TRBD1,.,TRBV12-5,TGTGCTAGTGGTTTGGTGGGGGACAGGGCTGGCGAGCAGTACTTC,CASGLVGDRAGEQYF
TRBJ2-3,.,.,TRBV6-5,TGTGCCAGCAGAACGACACTAGATGCAGATACGCAGTATTTT,CASRTTLDADTQYF
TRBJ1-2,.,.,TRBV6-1,TGTGCCAGCAGTGAAGTCCAAGCCCACCTGGCCCACTATGGCTACACCTTC,CASSEVQAHLAHYGYTF
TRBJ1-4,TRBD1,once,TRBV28,TGTGCCACCGTCCCCAGGGGGCCCACTAATGAAAAACTGTTTTTT,CATVPRGPTNEKLFF
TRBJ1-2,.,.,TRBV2,TGTGCCAGCAGTGCCACGGTGAACTATGGCTACACCTTC,CASSATVNYGYTF
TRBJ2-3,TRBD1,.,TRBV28,TGTGCCAGCAGTTCATCGCCCGGGACAGGCACAGATACGCAGTATTTT,CASSSSPGTGTDTQYF
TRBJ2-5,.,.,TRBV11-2,TGTGCCAGCAGCTTAGTCCGGGCCGGGGGAGAGACCCAGTACTTC,CASSLVRAGGETQYF
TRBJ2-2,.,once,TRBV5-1,TGCGCCACCCGGCCTGTGGCGGGATACACCGGGGAGCTGTTTTTT,CATRPVAGYTGELFF
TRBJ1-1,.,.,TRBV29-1,TGCAGCGTTCCCTTGGGGCGGGGAACGGACACTGAAGCTTTCTTT,CSVPLGRGTDTEAFF
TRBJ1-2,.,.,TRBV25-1,TGTGCCAGCAGTCCCTCGGACGCTGGTAAGAACTATGGCTACACCTTC,CASSPSDAGKNYGYTF
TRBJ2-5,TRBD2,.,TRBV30,TGTGCCTGGAGTGGAGGGAGGGCCCTAGTGGCGCTAGAGACCCAGTACTTC,CAWSGGRALVALETQYF
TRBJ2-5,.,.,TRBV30,TGTGCCTGGAGTGCCAGGTCAGGTGGGACCCAGTACTTC,CAWSARSGGTQYF
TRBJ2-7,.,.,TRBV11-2,TGTGCCAGCAGCTTAGACCCCGGATTTACCTACGAGCAGTACTTC,CASSLDPGFTYEQYF
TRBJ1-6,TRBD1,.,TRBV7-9,TGTGCCAGCACCACGGCTCGGGACAGCCCGCACCCCGGTAATTCACCCCTCCACTTT,CASTTARDSPHPGNSPLHF
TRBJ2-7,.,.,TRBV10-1,TGCGCCAGCAGTGGGACCCCCCTGGCTGGCGATCCCTACGAGCAGTACTTC,CASSGTPLAGDPYEQYF
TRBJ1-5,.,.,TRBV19,TGTGCCAGTAGTATAAGTTTTCAAGGACAGCCCCAGCATTTT,CASSISFQGQPQHF
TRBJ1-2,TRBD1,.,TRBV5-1,TGCGCCAGCAGCTTGGGGGACAGGAGGTATGGCTACACCTTC,CASSLGDRRYGYTF
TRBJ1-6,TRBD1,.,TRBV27,TGTGCCAGCAGTCCTACCCGATCGGGACAGGGAGGCTCACCCCTCCACTTT,CASSPTRSGQGGSPLHF
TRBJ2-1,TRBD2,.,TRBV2,TGTGCCAGCAGTTTACTAGCGGGAGTCAACAATGAGCAGTTCTTC,CASSLLAGVNNEQFF
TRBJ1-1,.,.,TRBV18,TGTGCCAGCTCCCCTCGGGGACGAGCAGACACTGAAGCTTTCTTT,CASSPRGRADTEAFF